This T cell receptor beta chain emerged from a study of a mutant IDH1 vaccine in newly diagnosed glioma. Looking at the study overall: A roughly 60% male, 37.5% female split and a mean age of about 44 years characterized treated patients.

Time point here: week 11, during vaccination. Alongside topical imiquimod, each dose of vaccine comprised 300 ug of mutant IDH1 20-mer peptide. Donors had new IDH1-mutant astrocytomas of WHO grade 3 or 4 (ATRX-lost). Trimming took off 6 bases at V and 0 bases at J, with 2 bases between the two ends. The germline gives CDR1 MNHEY, CDR2 SVGAGI. This CDR3 region has 11 residues. This clone was observed a handful of times. The antigen is undetermined. Here immunoSEQ multiplex PCR was the method, and the copy in TCRdb shows in-frame clones only, minus some. The table has 120,000 or so clones, roughly 77% seen once.

This chain connects TRBV6-5 to TRBJ1-1, with D unresolved. The TCR sequence derives from a man aged 35 to 55 with glioma. The sample here was PBMCs, taken from a glioma patient whose treatment included an IDH1 peptide vaccine. The CDR3 bases are TGTGCCAGCAGACTGAACACTGAAGCTTTCTTT. It codes for CASRLNTEAFF.